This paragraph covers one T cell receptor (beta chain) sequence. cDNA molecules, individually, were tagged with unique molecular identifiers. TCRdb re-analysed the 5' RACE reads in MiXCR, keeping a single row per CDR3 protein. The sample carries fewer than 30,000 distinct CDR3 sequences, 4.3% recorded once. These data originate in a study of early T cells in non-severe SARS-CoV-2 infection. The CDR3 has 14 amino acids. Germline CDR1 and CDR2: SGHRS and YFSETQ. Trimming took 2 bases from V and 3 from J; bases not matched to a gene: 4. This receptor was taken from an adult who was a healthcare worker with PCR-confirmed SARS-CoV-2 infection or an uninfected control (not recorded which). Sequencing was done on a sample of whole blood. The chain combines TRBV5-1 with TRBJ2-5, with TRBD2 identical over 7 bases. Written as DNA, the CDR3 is TGCGCCAGCAGCTTCGGCGGGGGAAAAGAGACCCAGTACTTC. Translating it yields CASSFGGGKETQYF.